These T cell receptor beta chains were read from a single sample in a study of PD-1 blockade in mismatch repair-deficient tumors. Data came from immunoSEQ multiplex PCR; TCRdb stores just in-frame clones and leaves some out. The sample records about 34,000 clones, approximately 80% being singletons. Source: PBMCs, taken around 6 weeks after starting pembrolizumab. All receptors come from an adult with mismatch repair-deficient cancer. CDR3s include the opening cysteine and the closing phenylalanine or tryptophan. D genes are given only for firm matches. Clone size appears in some rows only: once, few, many, or a class for an expanded clone.

clone size	J gene	D gene	V gene	CDR3 protein	CDR3 DNA
-	TRBJ1-1	-	TRBV28	CASSTIYTEAFF	TGTGCCAGCAGCACTATTTACACTGAAGCTTTCTTT
-	TRBJ2-3	TRBD2	TRBV7-2	CASSPSGRTDTQYF	TGTGCCAGCAGTCCTAGCGGGAGGACAGATACGCAGTATTTT
-	TRBJ1-1	-	TRBV6-5	CASRIRGSVNTEAFF	TGTGCCAGCAGAATAAGGGGATCAGTGAACACTGAAGCTTTCTTT
-	TRBJ1-1	-	TRBV7-8	CASSLEREANTEAFF	TGTGCCAGCAGCTTAGAACGCGAGGCGAACACTGAAGCTTTCTTT
once	TRBJ2-2	TRBD2	TRBV9	CASSVSGGDTGELFF	TGTGCCAGCAGCGTGTCGGGGGGAGACACCGGGGAGCTGTTTTTT
-	TRBJ2-1	-	TRBV21-1	CASSTTYRDKVRTMEQFF	TGTGCCAGCAGCACGACATACCGGGACAAGGTACGTACAATGGAGCAGTTCTTC
-	TRBJ2-7	-	TRBV18	CASSPQEGSGYEQYF	TGTGCCAGCTCCCCCCAGGAGGGAAGTGGCTACGAGCAGTACTTC
-	TRBJ1-5	TRBD1	TRBV28	CASSLTGGGNQPQHF	TGTGCCAGCAGTTTAACAGGGGGGGGCAATCAGCCCCAGCATTTT
-	TRBJ2-1	TRBD2	TRBV27	CASSSTSGRARGEQFF	TGTGCCAGCAGTTCTACTAGCGGGAGGGCCCGGGGTGAGCAGTTCTTC
-	TRBJ1-1	TRBD1	TRBV7-9	CASSARQGLGTEAFF	TGTGCCAGCAGCGCCAGACAGGGGTTGGGCACTGAAGCTTTCTTT
-	TRBJ2-3	TRBD2	TRBV19	CASTQGLATDTQYF	TGTGCCAGTACCCAGGGACTAGCGACTGATACGCAGTATTTT
-	TRBJ2-7	TRBD2	TRBV5-3	CARSPPGASGKPYEQYF	TGTGCCAGAAGCCCTCCGGGGGCTAGCGGGAAGCCCTACGAGCAGTACTTC
-	TRBJ1-5	-	TRBV28	CASSLTRTVSNQPQHF	TGTGCCAGCAGTCTAACTCGGACAGTTAGCAATCAGCCCCAGCATTTT
few	TRBJ2-5	-	TRBV6-4	CASSEQYQETQYF	TGTGCCAGCAGTGAACAGTATCAAGAGACCCAGTACTTC
-	TRBJ1-3	-	TRBV7-8	CASSFNRDTGNTIYF	TGTGCCAGCAGCTTTAACAGGGATACTGGAAACACCATATATTTT
-	TRBJ1-1	TRBD1	TRBV5-1	CASSLGVLGQEAFF	TGCGCCAGCAGCTTGGGGGTGCTGGGACAGGAAGCTTTCTTT
-	TRBJ1-1	TRBD1	TRBV5-1	CASSPGQGDTEAFF	TGCGCCAGCAGCCCGGGACAGGGCGACACTGAAGCTTTCTTT
-	TRBJ1-5	-	TRBV6-5	CASSSLGGNQPQHF	TGTGCCAGCAGCTCCTTAGGAGGCAATCAGCCCCAGCATTTT
-	TRBJ2-1	-	TRBV30	CANSVRTGGEQFF	TGTGCCAACTCCGTTAGGACTGGAGGGGAGCAGTTCTTC
-	TRBJ1-1	-	TRBV5-4	CASSLGGRFTEAFF	TGTGCCAGCAGCTTGGGGGGGCGGTTCACTGAAGCTTTCTTT
-	TRBJ2-2	-	TRBV6-5	CASSSHRVHTGELFF	TGTGCCAGCAGTTCTCACAGGGTGCACACCGGGGAGCTGTTTTTT
once	TRBJ2-5	-	TRBV6-6	CASSSIAQETQYF	TGTGCCAGCAGTTCCATAGCGCAAGAGACCCAGTACTTC
-	TRBJ1-5	-	TRBV4-2	CASSQGMGSGQPQHF	TGTGCCAGCAGCCAAGGGATGGGGTCGGGGCAGCCCCAGCATTTT
-	TRBJ2-3	-	TRBV27	CASSLAGDTQYF	TGTGCCAGCAGTTTAGCGGGAGATACGCAGTATTTT
-	TRBJ1-2	TRBD1	TRBV5-1	CASSPGDGTGSGYTF	TGCGCCAGCAGCCCAGGGGACGGGACAGGGAGTGGCTACACCTTC
-	TRBJ1-2	TRBD1	TRBV19	CASSAYRGSTDGYTF	TGTGCCAGTAGTGCATACAGGGGGTCCACGGATGGCTACACCTTC
-	TRBJ2-2	TRBD2	TRBV7-8	CASSSLGLAGDLGGELFF	TGTGCCAGCAGCTCATTGGGGCTAGCGGGAGATCTTGGCGGGGAGCTGTTTTTT
once	TRBJ2-1	-	TRBV5-1	CASSLAGRRSSYNEQFF	TGCGCCAGCAGCTTGGCGGGTAGACGGAGCTCCTACAATGAGCAGTTCTTC
-	TRBJ1-1	-	TRBV11-2	CASTGTPNSEAFF	TGTGCCAGCACCGGGACACCGAACAGTGAAGCTTTCTTT